Sequencing of this TCR beta chain was carried out in a study of T cells in localized non-small cell lung cancer. General study points: Out of the top 100 tumor clones, a median around 56 were seen in adjacent lung.

Generated by immunoSEQ multiplex PCR, the TCRdb table keeps only in-frame clones and is missing some. The sample includes around 48,000 clones, about 72% of them seen just once. Concerning this clone: Its antigen remains unknown.

Trimming removed 0 bases from V and 5 bases from J; junction bases left unmatched: 4. From germline, CDR1 is SGHRS and CDR2 YFSETQ. This CDR3 has 16 amino acids. This chain uses TRBV5-1 with TRBJ2-2; 10 bases are shared with TRBD2. The receptor was derived from a man between 35 and 75 years old with stage I squamous cell lung carcinoma. This specimen consisted of peripheral blood, obtained before any cancer treatment. The CDR3 DNA sequence: TGCGCCAGCAGCTTGGACCCAGCGGGGGGGACCGGGGAGCTGTTTTTT. Protein product: CASSLDPAGGTGELFF.